These T cell receptor beta chains were read from a single sample in a study of T-cell reconstitution after alpha-beta-depleted transplantation in children. TCRdb called the PCR reads again in MiXCR, with one record for every CDR3 protein. This table has almost 600,000 distinct CDR3 sequences, roughly 27% appearing once. Sequencing was performed on PBMCs, taken before TCRalphabeta/CD19-depleted stem cell transplant. The receptors shown here come from a boy under two years old with Wiskott-Aldrich syndrome, due to receive a stem cell transplant. CDR3s include the opening cysteine and the closing phenylalanine or tryptophan. Rows may omit the clone size; those that give it use once, few, many or a size class.

v_call: TRBV12-3/TRBV12-4; j_call: TRBJ1-5; clone_size: few; cdr3_aa: CASSFRTGGNQPQHF
v_call: TRBV2; j_call: TRBJ2-2; clone_size: NA; cdr3_aa: CASSELGGGTGELFF
v_call: TRBV12-3/TRBV12-4; j_call: TRBJ2-7; clone_size: few; cdr3_aa: CASSLIAGGEQYF
v_call: TRBV27; j_call: TRBJ2-5; clone_size: NA; cdr3_aa: CASSPSGTGYQETQYF
v_call: TRBV5-1; j_call: TRBJ2-7; clone_size: NA; cdr3_aa: CASSSRDRVGEQYF
v_call: TRBV12-3/TRBV12-4; j_call: TRBJ2-3; clone_size: NA; cdr3_aa: CASSGAGYDTQYF
v_call: TRBV3-1; j_call: TRBJ1-2; clone_size: NA; cdr3_aa: CASSQHDRAGYTF
v_call: TRBV20-1; j_call: TRBJ2-1; clone_size: NA; cdr3_aa: CSASGLAGVYNEQFF
v_call: TRBV30; j_call: TRBJ1-1; clone_size: NA; cdr3_aa: CAWSVQWNTEAFF
v_call: TRBV27; j_call: TRBJ1-1; clone_size: NA; cdr3_aa: CASSFLSTGNTEAFF
v_call: TRBV29-1; j_call: TRBJ2-2; clone_size: few; cdr3_aa: CSGSFLAGAGTGELFF
v_call: TRBV11-2; j_call: TRBJ2-5; clone_size: once; cdr3_aa: CASSLNSVETQYF
v_call: TRBV29-1; j_call: TRBJ2-5; clone_size: NA; cdr3_aa: CSASGLAERWQETQYF
v_call: TRBV9; j_call: TRBJ1-5; clone_size: NA; cdr3_aa: CASSQRGDSNQPQHF
v_call: TRBV29-1; j_call: TRBJ2-5; clone_size: NA; cdr3_aa: CSVGAGFMQTQYF
v_call: TRBV7-9; j_call: TRBJ2-3; clone_size: many; cdr3_aa: CASSLAGRSTDTQYF
v_call: TRBV14; j_call: TRBJ1-1; clone_size: NA; cdr3_aa: CASSPLGENTEAFF
v_call: TRBV5-1; j_call: TRBJ2-7; clone_size: few; cdr3_aa: CASSLEAGTSSYEQYF
v_call: TRBV24-1; j_call: TRBJ2-1; clone_size: NA; cdr3_aa: CATSARSGTGNNEQFF
v_call: TRBV3-1; j_call: TRBJ2-7; clone_size: NA; cdr3_aa: CASSQPGDEQYF
v_call: TRBV7-8; j_call: TRBJ2-2; clone_size: few; cdr3_aa: CASSLARLAGELFF
v_call: TRBV27; j_call: TRBJ2-3; clone_size: few; cdr3_aa: CASTPGTRTDTQYF
v_call: TRBV7-3; j_call: TRBJ2-3; clone_size: NA; cdr3_aa: CASSLQGSPTDTQYF
v_call: TRBV20-1; j_call: TRBJ2-3; clone_size: NA; cdr3_aa: CSARYPRTSTDTQYF
v_call: TRBV2; j_call: TRBJ2-7; clone_size: NA; cdr3_aa: CASTDLGTHYEQYF
v_call: TRBV20-1; j_call: TRBJ1-1; clone_size: NA; cdr3_aa: CSAWEGDEAFF
v_call: TRBV27; j_call: TRBJ2-7; clone_size: few; cdr3_aa: CASSFLGSFYEQYF
v_call: TRBV7-7; j_call: TRBJ2-7; clone_size: NA; cdr3_aa: CASSEGLGDYEQYF
v_call: TRBV4-2; j_call: TRBJ2-7; clone_size: NA; cdr3_aa: CASSQGRDYEQYF
v_call: TRBV28; j_call: TRBJ2-5; clone_size: few; cdr3_aa: CASERRYQETQYF
v_call: TRBV5-1; j_call: TRBJ1-6; clone_size: once; cdr3_aa: CASSLAPKHSPLHF
v_call: TRBV7-8; j_call: TRBJ2-6; clone_size: few; cdr3_aa: CASRGRPMSSGANVLTF